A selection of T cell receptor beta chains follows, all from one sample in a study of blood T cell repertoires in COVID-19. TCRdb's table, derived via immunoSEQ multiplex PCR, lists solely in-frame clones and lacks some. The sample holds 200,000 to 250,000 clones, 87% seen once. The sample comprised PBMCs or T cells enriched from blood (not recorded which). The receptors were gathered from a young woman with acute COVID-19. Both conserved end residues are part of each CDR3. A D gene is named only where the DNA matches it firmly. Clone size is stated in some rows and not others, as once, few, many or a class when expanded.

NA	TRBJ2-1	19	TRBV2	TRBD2	CASRTTGTSGVRTYNEQFF	TGTGCCAGCAGAACCACCGGGACTAGCGGGGTGCGAACCTACAATGAGCAGTTCTTC
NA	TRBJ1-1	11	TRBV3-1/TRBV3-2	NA	CASSQLTEAFF	TGTGCCAGCAGCCAACTCACTGAAGCTTTCTTT
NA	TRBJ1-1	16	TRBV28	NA	CASSLMTTGGRTEAFF	TGTGCCAGCAGCCTTATGACCACGGGGGGACGCACTGAAGCTTTCTTT
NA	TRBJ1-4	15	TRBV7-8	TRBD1	CASSGQGGYREKLFF	TGTGCCAGCTCCGGACAGGGGGGCTATAGAGAAAAACTGTTTTTT
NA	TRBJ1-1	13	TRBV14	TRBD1	CASSQGGTAEAFF	TGTGCCAGCAGCCAAGGAGGGACAGCTGAAGCTTTCTTT
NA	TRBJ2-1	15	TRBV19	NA	CASSIFRSSYNEQFF	TGTGCCAGTAGTATCTTTAGGAGCTCCTACAATGAGCAGTTCTTC
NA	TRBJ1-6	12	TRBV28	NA	CASSAANSPLHF	TGTGCCAGCAGCGCCGCGAATTCACCCCTCCACTTT
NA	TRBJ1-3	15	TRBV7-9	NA	CASSSSGSAGNTIYF	TGTGCCAGCAGCTCCTCGGGGTCAGCTGGAAACACCATATATTTT
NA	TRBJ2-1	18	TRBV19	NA	CASSTPLRGSSSYNEQFF	TGTGCCAGTAGTACCCCCCTTAGAGGAAGCAGCTCCTACAATGAGCAGTTCTTC
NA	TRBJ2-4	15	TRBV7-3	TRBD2	CASSLGLAGQNIQYF	TGTGCCAGCAGCCTAGGACTAGCGGGGCAAAACATTCAGTACTTC
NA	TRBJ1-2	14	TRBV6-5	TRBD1	CASRTSDRAYGYTF	TGTGCCAGCAGAACCTCGGACAGGGCCTATGGCTACACCTTC
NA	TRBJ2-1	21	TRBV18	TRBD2	CASSPPAGTSGSPSSYNEQFF	TGTGCCAGCTCACCACCGGCCGGGACTAGCGGGAGTCCTAGCTCCTACAATGAGCAGTTCTTC
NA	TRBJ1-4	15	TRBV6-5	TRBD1	CASKHDRASPYGLFF	TGTGCCAGCAAACACGACAGGGCTTCACCCTACGGGCTGTTTTTT
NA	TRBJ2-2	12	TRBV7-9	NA	CASRRQDPELFF	TGTGCCAGCAGGCGACAGGACCCGGAGCTGTTTTTT
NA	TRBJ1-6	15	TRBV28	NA	CASSRLDSGNSPLHF	TGTGCCAGCAGTCGATTGGACAGTGGAAATTCACCCCTCCACTTT
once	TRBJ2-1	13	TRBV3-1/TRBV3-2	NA	CASRPTSSHEQFF	TGTGCCAGCAGGCCTACTAGTTCGCATGAGCAGTTCTTC
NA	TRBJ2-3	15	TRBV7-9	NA	CASSPRERLTDTQYF	TGTGCCAGCAGCCCCAGAGAGCGGCTCACAGATACGCAGTATTTT
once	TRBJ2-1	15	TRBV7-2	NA	CASSQGGAGDNEQFF	TGTGCCAGCAGTCAAGGGGGGGCAGGGGACAATGAGCAGTTCTTC
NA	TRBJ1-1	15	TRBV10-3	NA	CAISGTDLMNTEAFF	TGTGCCATCAGTGGGACAGACCTCATGAACACTGAAGCTTTCTTT
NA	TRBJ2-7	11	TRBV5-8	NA	CASSYSYEQYF	TGTGCCAGCAGCTATAGCTACGAGCAGTACTTC
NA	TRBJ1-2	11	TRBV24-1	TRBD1	CAPQGAFGYTF	TGTGCCCCACAGGGGGCATTTGGCTACACCTTC
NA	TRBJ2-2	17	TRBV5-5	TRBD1	CASSPPGQGSPTGELFF	TGTGCCAGCAGCCCGCCGGGACAGGGGTCCCCGACCGGGGAGCTGTTTTTT
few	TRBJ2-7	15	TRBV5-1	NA	CASSLAGTTGTEQYF	TGCGCCAGCAGCTTGGCCGGGACAACGGGGACCGAGCAGTACTTC
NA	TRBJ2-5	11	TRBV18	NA	CASSDQETQYF	TGTGCCAGCTCCGACCAAGAGACCCAGTACTTC
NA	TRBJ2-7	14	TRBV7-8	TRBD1	CASSQGTASREQYF	TGTGCCAGCAGCCAAGGGACAGCCTCTCGAGAGCAGTACTTC
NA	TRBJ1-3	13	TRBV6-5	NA	CASSINSGNTIYF	TGTGCCAGCAGTATCAACTCTGGAAACACCATATATTTT
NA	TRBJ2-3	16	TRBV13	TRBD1	CASSKRQGTNTDTQYF	TGTGCCAGCAGCAAGAGACAGGGAACTAACACAGATACGCAGTATTTT
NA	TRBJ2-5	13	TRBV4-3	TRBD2	CAGYSGSGETQYF	TGCGCCGGCTATAGCGGGAGTGGTGAGACCCAGTACTTC
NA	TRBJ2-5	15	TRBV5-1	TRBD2	CASSLAGGPEETQYF	TGCGCCAGCAGCTTAGCGGGGGGGCCAGAAGAGACCCAGTACTTC
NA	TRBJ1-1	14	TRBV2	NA	CATGARWDDTEAFF	TGTGCCACAGGGGCCCGATGGGATGACACTGAAGCTTTCTTT
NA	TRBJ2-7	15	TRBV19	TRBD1	CASSNRDRGRTEQYF	TGTGCCAGTAGTAACCGGGACAGGGGGCGCACCGAGCAGTACTTC
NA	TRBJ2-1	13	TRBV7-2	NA	CASSSNSGNEQFF	TGTGCCAGCAGCTCAAATAGCGGCAATGAGCAGTTCTTC
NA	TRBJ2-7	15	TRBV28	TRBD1	CASTEQQGAFYEQYF	TGTGCCAGCACCGAACAACAGGGGGCGTTTTACGAGCAGTACTTC
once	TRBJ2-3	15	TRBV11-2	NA	CASSAAGSSTDTQYF	TGTGCCAGCAGCGCTGCCGGGAGTAGCACAGATACGCAGTATTTT
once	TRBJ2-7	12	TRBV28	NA	CASSVQGYEQYF	TGTGCCAGCAGCGTACAGGGCTACGAGCAGTACTTC
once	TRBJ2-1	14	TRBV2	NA	CASTSRGTYNEQFF	TGTGCCAGCACATCCAGGGGTACCTACAATGAGCAGTTCTTC
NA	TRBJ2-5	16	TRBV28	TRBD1	CASSSPEGQGAQTQYF	TGTGCCAGCAGTTCCCCCGAGGGACAGGGGGCCCAGACCCAGTACTTC
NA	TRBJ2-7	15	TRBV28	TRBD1	CASRGWTGLGYEQYF	TGTGCCAGCAGGGGTTGGACAGGGCTCGGTTACGAGCAGTACTTC
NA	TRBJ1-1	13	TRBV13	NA	CASSLRRGTEAFF	TGTGCCAGCAGCTTAAGGAGGGGCACTGAAGCTTTCTTT
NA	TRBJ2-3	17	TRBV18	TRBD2	CASSPPTSGGDFYTQYF	TGTGCCAGCTCACCACCTACTAGCGGGGGCGATTTTTATACGCAGTATTTT
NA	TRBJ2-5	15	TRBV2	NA	CASSEAGRRAETQYF	TGTGCCAGCAGTGAAGCCGGCCGGAGGGCAGAGACCCAGTACTTC
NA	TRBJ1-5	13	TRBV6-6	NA	CASSTSSNQPQHF	TGTGCCAGCAGTACAAGTAGCAATCAGCCCCAGCATTTT
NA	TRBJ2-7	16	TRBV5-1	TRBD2	CASSSGTGTSRYEQYF	TGCGCCAGCAGCTCGGGGACCGGGACTAGCCGATACGAGCAGTACTTC
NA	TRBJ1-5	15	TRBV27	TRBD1	CASSQRTGTNQPQHF	TGTGCCAGCAGTCAGAGGACAGGGACAAATCAGCCCCAGCATTTT
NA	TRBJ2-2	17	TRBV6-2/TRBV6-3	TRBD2	CASSPPSSGRVTGELFF	TGTGCCAGCAGTCCCCCTTCTAGCGGGAGAGTGACCGGGGAGCTGTTTTTT
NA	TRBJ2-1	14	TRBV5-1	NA	CASSPEPDQGWQFF	TGCGCCAGCAGCCCCGAGCCGGACCAGGGATGGCAGTTCTTC
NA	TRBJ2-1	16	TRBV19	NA	CASSPLDSSSYNEQFF	TGTGCCAGTAGTCCCCTGGACAGCAGCTCCTACAATGAGCAGTTCTTC
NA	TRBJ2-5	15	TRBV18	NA	CASSPVTGGEETQYF	TGTGCCAGCTCACCAGTCACAGGGGGGGAAGAGACCCAGTACTTC
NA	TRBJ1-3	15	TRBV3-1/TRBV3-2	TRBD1	CASSQAGQGRNTIYF	TGTGCCAGCAGCCAGGCGGGACAGGGAAGGAACACCATATATTTT
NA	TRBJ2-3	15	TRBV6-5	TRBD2	CASSYLADNTDTQYF	TGTGCCAGCAGTTATCTAGCGGATAACACAGATACGCAGTATTTT
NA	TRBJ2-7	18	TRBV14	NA	CASRPYRGIGAVGYEQYF	TGTGCCAGCAGACCCTACCGGGGGATTGGGGCGGTGGGCTACGAGCAGTACTTC
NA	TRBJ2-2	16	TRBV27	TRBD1	CASSLGTGVRPGELFF	TGTGCCAGCAGTTTAGGGACAGGGGTTCGTCCGGGGGAGCTGTTTTTT
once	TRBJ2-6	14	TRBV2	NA	CASSDRSGANVLTF	TGTGCCAGCAGTGACCGCTCTGGGGCCAACGTCCTGACTTTC
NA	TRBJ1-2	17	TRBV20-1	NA	CSASSSGTRGLRDGYTF	TGCAGTGCTAGTTCCTCCGGGACCCGGGGACTTCGGGATGGCTACACCTTC
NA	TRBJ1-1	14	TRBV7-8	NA	CASSPLGGDTEAFF	TGTGCCAGCAGCCCCCTCGGCGGGGACACTGAAGCTTTCTTT
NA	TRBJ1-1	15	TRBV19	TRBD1	CASSIKAGGGTEAFF	TGTGCCAGTAGTATAAAGGCAGGGGGAGGAACTGAAGCTTTCTTT
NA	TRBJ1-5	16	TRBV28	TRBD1	CASSSRGQASNQPQHF	TGTGCCAGCAGCTCTCGGGGACAGGCTAGCAATCAGCCCCAGCATTTT